The 28 T cell receptor beta chains reported below all come from one sample, sequenced in a study of T-cell reconstitution after alpha-beta-depleted transplantation in children. TCRbeta library preparation incorporated unique molecular identifiers. From the PCR reads, TCRdb called clonotypes with MiXCR, one entry per CDR3 protein. This table holds approximately 800,000 distinct CDR3 sequences, 16% found once. The input for sequencing was PBMCs, mostly from graft donor cells, taken 360 days after TCRalphabeta/CD19-depleted stem cell transplant. The receptors come from a male patient between 10 and 17 years old who had a stem cell transplant for acute lymphoblastic leukemia, so the T cells may come from the graft donor.

There are a few counts of this clonotype. This chain joins TRBV27 and TRBJ2-2; D unclear. Trimming stripped 0 bases from V and 0 bases from J, with 11 bases between. The CDR3 runs to 17 residues. CDR1 MNHEY and CDR2 SMNVEV come from the germline V gene (reference sequence). The CDR3 coding sequence is TGTGCCAGCAGTTTATCGCGTGATTTCGCGAACACCGGGGAGCTGTTTTTT. As protein: CASSLSRDFANTGELFF.

The chain has TRBV7-2 and TRBJ2-5; possible D gene TRBD2, 5 bases. The V and J ends lost 0 bases and 2 bases respectively, with 16 bases between them. Per the germline V gene, CDR1 is SGHTA and CDR2 is FQGNSA. The CDR3 is 17 residues long. CDR3 in amino acids: CASSLAPRSRAQETQYF. The CDR3 coding sequence is TGTGCCAGCAGCTTAGCGCCGAGGTCGAGGGCACAAGAGACCCAGTACTTC.

The chain links TRBV3-1 to TRBJ2-2; D unclear. V dropped 0 bases and J dropped 5 bases, with 7 bases sitting between them. Germline V gene lookup returns CDR1 LGHDT and CDR2 YNNKEL (reference sequence). The CDR3 consists of 14 residues. This CDR3 is CASSQESETGELFF. DNA of the CDR3: TGTGCCAGCAGCCAAGAGAGCGAAACCGGGGAGCTGTTTTTT.

This chain uses TRBV5-6 with TRBJ2-7, with D maybe TRBD2 (7 bases). V dropped 3 bases and J dropped 6 bases, with 19 bases sitting between them. The CDR3 extends over 15 amino acids. The V gene's germline CDR1 is SGHDT and CDR2 YYEEEE. The CDR3 coding sequence is TGTGCCAGCAGCTGGTATGACAGGCGGGGGCTCGAGCAGTACTTC. It is translated as CASSWYDRRGLEQYF.

V is TRBV20-1 and J is TRBJ2-1; 7 bases line up with TRBD2. Germline V CDR1 and CDR2: DFQATT, SNEGSKA (reference sequence). The CDR3 length is 16 residues. With V trimmed by 0 bases and J by 3 bases, 8 bases remained unmatched. CDR3 loop: CSARDGERGIYNEQFF. The CDR3 DNA reads TGCAGTGCTAGAGATGGCGAGCGGGGAATCTACAATGAGCAGTTCTTC.

The genes are TRBV9 and TRBJ2-3, with 11 bases that match TRBD2. CDR3 length: 17 amino acids. Per germline, CDR1 SGDLS and CDR2 YYNGEE. V lost 4 bases to trimming and J lost 3 bases; unmatched junction nucleotides: 10. This CDR3 is CASSPKGLAGGTDTQYF. CDR3 DNA sequence: TGTGCCAGCAGCCCGAAGGGTCTAGCGGGAGGAACAGATACGCAGTATTTT.

V usage is TRBV4-2 and J usage is TRBJ2-1; D is ambiguous. The CDR3 sequence is 15 residues long. The ends were cut back, 0 bases at V and 4 bases at J, with 10 bases in the middle. CDR1 LGHNA and CDR2 YNFKEQ come from the germline V gene. CDR3 residues: CASSQEALEYNEQFF. CDR3 nucleotides: TGTGCCAGCAGCCAAGAGGCCCTGGAGTACAATGAGCAGTTCTTC.

The V gene is TRBV15, the J gene TRBJ2-1; 13 positions match TRBD2. The CDR3 is 16 residues long. V shed 3 bases and J 9 bases; nucleotides not matched to a gene: 8. Germline V gene sequence: CDR1 LNHNV, CDR2 YYDKDF (reference sequence). The CDR3, as DNA: TGTGCCACCAGCAGTGTGATCGGGACTAGCGGGGCTGAGCAGTTCTTC. Its protein is CATSSVIGTSGAEQFF.

Remarks on this clonotype: One junction end disagrees with the germline gene, perhaps due to a read error. The chain employs TRBV10-3 and TRBJ2-5; 9 nucleotides line up with TRBD2. Germline CDR1 ENHRY, CDR2 SYGVKD. CDR3 length: 14 residues. CDR3 DNA sequence: TGTGCCATCAGTGGGGGACTAGCAACTCGCAAGCGGCACTTC. Translating it yields CAISGGLATRKRHF.

The rearrangement joins TRBV18 to TRBJ2-5; possible D gene TRBD2, 6 bases. The V and J ends lost 0 bases and 2 bases respectively, with 10 bases between them. Looked up from germline, CDR1 is KGHSH and CDR2 is LQKENI. The CDR3 consists of 15 residues. The CDR3 nucleotides are TGTGCCAGCTCACCACCGGGAGGAGGGCAAGAGACCCAGTACTTC. Translating it yields CASSPPGGGQETQYF.

This clonotype was detected only a few times. V is TRBV4-1 and J is TRBJ2-7; D perhaps matches TRBD1 (6 bases). The germline gives CDR1 MGHRA, CDR2 YSYEKL. V lost 9 bases, J lost 2 bases, and 14 bases lay in between. CDR3 length: 13 residues. The CDR3 protein is CASGAGAPYEQYF. The CDR3 DNA reads TGCGCCAGTGGGGCAGGGGCCCCCTACGAGCAGTACTTC.

V usage is TRBV19 and J usage is TRBJ2-7; D is unclear. Germline values: CDR1 LNHDA, CDR2 SQIVND (reference sequence). This CDR3 has 13 residues. V lost 2 bases, J lost 6 bases, and 11 bases lay in between. The CDR3 region is CASSITNWGEQYF. The CDR3 region has the DNA TGTGCCAGTAGTATAACCAATTGGGGCGAGCAGTACTTC.

This clonotype was seen a handful of times. The rearrangement joins TRBV4-1 to TRBJ1-4, with D perhaps matching TRBD1 (5 bases). The V gene's germline CDR1 is MGHRA and CDR2 YSYEKL. V was pared by 7 bases and J by 3 bases, with 18 bases between. The CDR3 runs to 16 residues. CDR3 sequence reads: CASTTRWGGANEKLFF. CDR3 in DNA: TGCGCCAGCACTACAAGATGGGGAGGGGCTAATGAAAAACTGTTTTTT.

This clonotype was counted a few times. This chain joins TRBV4-2 and TRBJ2-2, with D possibly being TRBD2 (8 bases). The CDR3 sequence is 18 residues long. Trimming took off 0 bases at V and 6 bases at J, with 20 bases between the two ends. From germline, CDR1 is LGHNA and CDR2 YNFKEQ. The CDR3 loop reads CASSQELVSGDSAGELFF. The CDR3 DNA follows: TGTGCCAGCAGCCAAGAGTTGGTTAGCGGGGACAGTGCCGGGGAGCTGTTTTTT.

The chain employs TRBV5-1 and TRBJ2-3; TRBD2 matches at 7 bases. J gave up 2 bases and V 0 bases, and 3 bases lay outside the gene matches. Germline CDR1 SGHRS, CDR2 YFSETQ. The CDR3 runs to 15 residues. CDR3 coding DNA: TGCGCCAGCAGCTTGGGCGGGAGCCCCACAGATACGCAGTATTTT. Its translation: CASSLGGSPTDTQYF.

This clonotype was counted a few times. The rearrangement uses TRBV3-1 and TRBJ2-1; D possibly corresponds to TRBD2 (7 bases). The CDR3 length is 15 residues. Per the germline V gene, CDR1 is LGHDT and CDR2 is YNNKEL (reference sequence). Between the trimmed V and J ends, which lost 4 bases and 8 bases, there was a span of 18 bases. CDR3 residues: CASSPVGQTSDEQFF. CDR3 in DNA: TGTGCCAGCAGCCCCGTGGGACAAACTAGCGATGAGCAGTTCTTC.

The rearrangement links TRBV5-5 to TRBJ2-7; D is undetermined. From germline, CDR1 is SGHKS and CDR2 YYEKEE (reference sequence). V lost 5 bases to trimming and J lost 3 bases, with 9 bases between them. This CDR3 region has 12 residues. DNA of the CDR3: TGTGCCAGCAGTTTCGACATCTACGAGCAGTACTTC. Amino acid sequence: CASSFDIYEQYF.

This clonotype turned up a few times. The gene calls are TRBV7-2 and TRBJ1-4; D is perhaps TRBD1 (5 bases). There are 14 residues in the CDR3. V was shortened by 3 bases and J by 5 bases, with 10 bases between the two germline ends. CDR1 is SGHTA, CDR2 FQGNSA, per germline. The CDR3 loop is CASSFSGLNEKLFF. The CDR3 DNA sequence: TGTGCCAGCAGCTTTTCAGGGCTAAATGAAAAACTGTTTTTT.

This clonotype was observed a handful of times. The rearrangement links TRBV7-9 to TRBJ2-1; TRBD2 matches 8 bases. The germline V gene encodes CDR1 SEHNR and CDR2 FQNEAQ (reference sequence). The CDR3 spans 15 residues. V shed 5 bases and J 5 bases; nucleotides not matched to a gene: 8. CDR3 amino acids: CASSPTSGAHNEQFF. The CDR3 region has the DNA TGTGCCAGCAGCCCCACTAGCGGAGCTCACAATGAGCAGTTCTTC.

The table lists this clonotype with a few counts. The CDR3 loop reads CASSTATGMNTEAFF. The CDR3 nucleotides read TGTGCCAGCAGCACGGCCACGGGCATGAACACTGAAGCTTTCTTT. V usage is TRBV7-9 and J usage is TRBJ1-1; D uncertain. There are 15 residues in the CDR3. Germline V lookup: CDR1 SEHNR, CDR2 FQNEAQ (reference sequence). V was cut by 5 bases and J by 0 bases, with 13 bases left in between.

The rearrangement uses TRBV7-6 and TRBJ2-7, with TRBD2 matching 14 bases. V trimming: 4 bases; J trimming: 3 bases; junction bases outside the gene matches: 14. The CDR3 contains 19 residues. Germline values: CDR1 SGHVS, CDR2 FNYEAQ. CDR3 coding DNA: TGTGCCAGCAGCTCCACGTACCCGGGACTAGCGGGAGTGTTCTACGAGCAGTACTTC. As protein: CASSSTYPGLAGVFYEQYF.

There are a few counts of this clonotype. The chain has TRBV5-6 and TRBJ2-2, with 8 positions matching TRBD2. Germline CDR1 and CDR2: SGHDT and YYEEEE. The CDR3 is made up of 16 amino acids. J gave up 6 bases and V 1 base, and 8 bases lay outside the gene matches. As DNA, the CDR3 is TGTGCCAGCAGCTTGCTAGGAGCGGGGGTACCCGGGGAGCTGTTTTTT. Its protein product is CASSLLGAGVPGELFF.

This clonotype turned up a few times. The V call is TRBV7-9, the J call TRBJ2-7; D is undetermined. The V and J ends lost 3 bases and 6 bases respectively, with 12 bases between them. Germline V gives CDR1 SEHNR, CDR2 FQNEAQ (reference sequence). The CDR3 extends over 13 amino acids. The CDR3 region has the DNA TGTGCCAGCAGCTTTTTCCAGACCCGCGAGCAGTACTTC. Its protein product is CASSFFQTREQYF. The whole variable domain, filled in from reference TRBV7-9 and TRBJ2-7, reads DTGVSQNPRHKITKRGQNVTFRCDPISEHNRLYWYRQTLGQGPEFLTYFQNEAQLEKSRLLSDRFSAERPKGSFSTLEIQRTEQGDSAMYLCASSFFQTREQYFGPGTRLTVT.

This clonotype was seen many times. This sequence joins TRBV4-1 and TRBJ2-1; 9 nucleotides line up with TRBD2. The ends lost 1 base at V and 5 bases at J; junction bases unmatched: 6. The CDR3 covers 16 residues. Per the germline V gene, CDR1 is MGHRA and CDR2 is YSYEKL. The CDR3 DNA sequence: TGCGCCAGCAGCCAAGTAGGGACTAGCAAGGACAATGAGCAGTTCTTC. Protein product: CASSQVGTSKDNEQFF.

The J gene is TRBJ2-5, the V gene TRBV4-1, with a tentative D call TRBD1 (5 bases). Trimming took off 4 bases at V and 4 bases at J, with 16 bases between the two ends. The CDR3 runs to 15 residues. The germline V gene has CDR1 MGHRA and CDR2 YSYEKL. CDR3 in amino acids: CASSPQGGELETQYF. CDR3 nucleotides: TGCGCCAGCAGCCCCCAGGGCGGTGAATTAGAGACCCAGTACTTC.

V gene TRBV20-1 combines with J gene TRBJ2-2; D is unclear. This CDR3 is built from 15 residues. The germline V and J ends were trimmed by 6 bases and 0 bases, with 14 bases remaining between them. Per the germline V gene, CDR1 is DFQATT and CDR2 is SNEGSKA (reference sequence). CDR3 sequence (DNA): TGCAGTGCCCCCGACTCATTCGCGAACACCGGGGAGCTGTTTTTT. Protein product: CSAPDSFANTGELFF.

The genes are TRBV11-2 and TRBJ1-4; possible D gene TRBD1, 5 bases. Germline V gene lookup returns CDR1 SGHAT and CDR2 FQNNGV. This CDR3 region has 13 residues. Trimming cost V 2 bases and J 10 bases, with 11 bases left between them. Written as DNA, the CDR3 is TGTGCCAGCAGCTTATCGACAGTAGGAAAACTGTTTTTT. Translation: CASSLSTVGKLFF.

Comments on this clonotype: At one boundary the junction diverges from the germline segment, which might be a read error. The J gene is TRBJ1-1, the V gene TRBV2; TRBD1 might be the D (5 bases). Germline CDR1 reads SNHLY; CDR2 reads FYNNEI. This CDR3 has 17 amino acids. CDR3 sequence reads: CASSLPPPAGRRVLGSF. CDR3 sequence (DNA): TGTGCCAGCAGTCTCCCACCTCCGGCGGGACGCCGGGTCCTGGGGAGCTTT. Supplemented by reference TRBV2 and TRBJ1-1, the full variable domain reads EPEVTQTPSHQVTQMGQEVILRCVPISNHLYFYWYRQILGQKVEFLVSFYNNEISEKSEIFDDQFSVERPDGSNFTLKIRSTKLEDSAMYFCASSLPPPAGRRVLGSFGQGTRLTVV.